The clone carrying this TCR beta chain was seen just once. The record originates from a study of blood T cell repertoires in COVID-19. Study as a whole: The United States, Italy and Spain provided the acute and convalescent COVID-19 samples.

This CDR3 contains 14 residues. Looked up from germline, CDR1 is LNHDA and CDR2 is SQIVND (reference sequence). Losses at the gene ends were 5 bases for V and 0 bases for J; bases not matched to a gene: 3. Study processing details: Cell counts per sample came from amplifying reference gene primers. Clones were read by immunoSEQ multiplex PCR, and TCRdb kept only the in-frame ones, dropping some. That table is the source of V, J and clone size, and D and trimming were worked out from the DNA. This sample carries 30,000 to 40,000 clones, 85% to 90% of them seen once, and the ten largest clones take more than 40%.

The gene calls are TRBV19 and TRBJ1-1, with 7 positions matching TRBD1. This TCR derives from a man aged 55 to 70 with active or convalescent COVID-19. The sample consisted of peripheral blood. The CDR3 loop reads CASSLDRVNTEAFF. CDR3 in DNA: TGTGCCAGTAGTCTCGACAGGGTGAACACTGAAGCTTTCTTT.